This T cell receptor (beta chain) came from a study of vaccination effects on CD4 cells after COVID-19. For this clone: The antigen is not known.

Study-wide points: Only 1 of 255 vaccine-induced clones from healthy vaccinees cross-reacted with common cold coronaviruses.

Expansion of antigen-specific CD4+ T cells with viral peptide pools was carried out by the ViraFEST assay before sequencing. When about ten days of culture had elapsed, CD4+ T cells were isolated. None of the vaccinated had previously contracted SARS-CoV-2, and their nucleocapsid antibodies tested negative. They grew around 2.2 million PBMC in each well, adding about 10 IU/ml IL-2 and 7.5 to 10 ug/ml peptides. On days 3 and 7, fresh IL-2 medium replaced half the medium. Looked up from germline, CDR1 is SGDLS and CDR2 is YYNGEE. The CDR3 has 14 residues. Trimming cost V 0 bases and J 6 bases, with 11 bases left between them. Profiling relied on immunoSEQ multiplex PCR, and the TCRdb table lists in-frame clones only, not all of them. The profile covers around 60,000 clones, with more than 70% appearing a single time and around 3% taken by the ten largest.

This rearrangement joins TRBV9 to TRBJ2-3, with D possibly matching TRBD1 (5 bases). This TCR derives from a human donor who received a COVID-19 vaccine. Sequenced material: CD4+ T cells from PBMCs cultured with HCoV-NL63 spike peptides, taken before COVID-19 vaccination. The CDR3 is CASSVAQGQDTQYF. The DNA for the CDR3 is TGTGCCAGCAGCGTAGCTCAGGGTCAGGATACGCAGTATTTT. The full variable domain, its missing parts supplied by reference TRBV9 and TRBJ2-3, is DSGVTQTPKHLITATGQRVTLRCSPRSGDLSVYWYQQSLDQGLQFLIQYYNGEERAKGNILERFSAQQFPDLHSELNLSSLELGDSALYFCASSVAQGQDTQYFGPGTRLTVL.